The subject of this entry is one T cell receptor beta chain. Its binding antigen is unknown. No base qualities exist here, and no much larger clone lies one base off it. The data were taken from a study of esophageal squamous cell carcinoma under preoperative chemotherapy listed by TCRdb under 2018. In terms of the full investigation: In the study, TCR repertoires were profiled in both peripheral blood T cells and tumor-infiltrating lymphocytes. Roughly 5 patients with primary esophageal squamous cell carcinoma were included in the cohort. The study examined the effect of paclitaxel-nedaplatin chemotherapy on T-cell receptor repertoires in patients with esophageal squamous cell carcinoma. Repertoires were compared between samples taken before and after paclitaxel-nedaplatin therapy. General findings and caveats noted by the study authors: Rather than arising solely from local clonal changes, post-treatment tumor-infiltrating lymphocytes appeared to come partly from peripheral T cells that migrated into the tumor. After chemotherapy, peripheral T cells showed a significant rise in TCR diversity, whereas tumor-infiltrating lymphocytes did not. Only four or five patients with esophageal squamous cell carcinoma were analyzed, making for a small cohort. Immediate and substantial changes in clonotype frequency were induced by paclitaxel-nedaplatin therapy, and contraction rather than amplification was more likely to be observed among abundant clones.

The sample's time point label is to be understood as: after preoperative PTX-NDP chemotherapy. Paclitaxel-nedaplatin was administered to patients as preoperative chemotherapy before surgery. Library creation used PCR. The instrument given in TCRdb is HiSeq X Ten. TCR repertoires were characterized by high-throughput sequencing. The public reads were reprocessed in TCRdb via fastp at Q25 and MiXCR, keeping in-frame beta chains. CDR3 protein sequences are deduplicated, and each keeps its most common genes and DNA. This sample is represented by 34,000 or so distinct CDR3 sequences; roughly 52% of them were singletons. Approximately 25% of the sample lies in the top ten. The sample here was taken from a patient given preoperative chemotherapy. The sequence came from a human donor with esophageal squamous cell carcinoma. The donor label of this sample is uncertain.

CDR3 reads: CASRATGGGATDTQYF. The bases read TGTGCCAGCCGCGCTACGGGCGGGGGAGCCACAGACACGCAGTACTTC. The chain is encoded by TRBV12-3 or TRBV12-4 joined to TRBJ2-3, with 7 middle bases fitting TRBD2. The DNA end favors TRBJ2-7, so the J call may be wrong. From cysteine to phenylalanine, the CDR3 is 16 amino acids long. Of the read, only the CDR3 DNA is kept; its 48 bases are in frame from base 1.